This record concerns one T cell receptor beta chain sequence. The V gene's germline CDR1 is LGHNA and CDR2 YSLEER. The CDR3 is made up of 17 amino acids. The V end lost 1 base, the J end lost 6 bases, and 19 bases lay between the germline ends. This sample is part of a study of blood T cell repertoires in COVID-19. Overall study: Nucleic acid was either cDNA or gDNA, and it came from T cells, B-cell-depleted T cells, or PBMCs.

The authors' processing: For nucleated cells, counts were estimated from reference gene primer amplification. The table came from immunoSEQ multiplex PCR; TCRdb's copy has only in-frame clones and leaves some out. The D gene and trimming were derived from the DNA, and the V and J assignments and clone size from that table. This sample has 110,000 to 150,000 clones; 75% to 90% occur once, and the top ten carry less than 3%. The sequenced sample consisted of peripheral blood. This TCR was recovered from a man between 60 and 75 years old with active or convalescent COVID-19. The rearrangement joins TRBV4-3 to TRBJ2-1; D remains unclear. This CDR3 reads CASSQAGSAKSRNEQFF. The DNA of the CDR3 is TGCGCCAGCAGCCAAGCAGGCTCGGCAAAATCTCGCAATGAGCAGTTCTTC.